This T cell receptor (beta chain) appears in the sequencing data of a study of blood T cell repertoires in COVID-19. The overall study: COVID-19 samples, acute and convalescent, were from the United States, Italy and Spain. PBMCs, B-cell-depleted T cells, or T cells were the source of the cDNA or gDNA that made up the material.

The CDR3 has 14 amino acids. CDR1 is SEHNR and CDR2 is FQNEAQ in the germline V gene (reference sequence). Unmatched junction bases numbered 2, after V lost 5 bases and J lost 2 bases. The authors' processing: Reference gene primers were amplified, and this amplification served to estimate nucleated cell counts. Assay: immunoSEQ multiplex PCR; the TCRdb copy retains only in-frame clones and omits some. V and J calls and clone size are given by that table; D and trimming were obtained from the DNA. The sample lists about 75,000 clones, about 91% occurring once. The TCR was taken from a woman between 50 and 59 years old with acute or convalescent COVID-19. This chain joins TRBV7-9 and TRBJ1-4; 7 bases agree with TRBD1. Sequenced input: peripheral blood. DNA of the CDR3: TGTGCCAGCAGCCAGGGGGGCACTAATGAAAAACTGTTTTTT. The encoded protein is CASSQGGTNEKLFF.